Listed here are 18 T cell receptor beta chains from one sample, sequenced in a study of post-analysis software for immune sequencing data. General study results and limits: A few TRBV segments were significantly more frequent in patients than in controls. TRBV5-6, TRBV5-1 and TRBV20-1 were among these segments.

The antigens of these receptors remain unknown. Unique molecular identifiers tagged the TCR beta cDNA libraries. TCRdb reprocessed the PCR reads with MiXCR, giving one entry per CDR3 protein. The repertoire holds roughly 410,000 distinct CDR3 sequences, with around 33% as singletons. Specimen: blood. These receptors all stem from a girl between 10 and 17 years old with multiple sclerosis.

This clonotype has more than one count but fewer than ten. The chain is built from TRBV20-1 and TRBJ2-3; 9 nucleotides agree with TRBD2. Trimming cost V 3 bases and J 4 bases; bases outside gene matches: 8. The CDR3 runs 15 residues. CDR1 is DFQATT and CDR2 is SNEGSKA in the germline V gene (reference sequence). As DNA, the CDR3 is TGCAGTGCTAGTACCGGGGCGGGGGGGGCAGATACGCAGTATTTT. It codes for CSASTGAGGADTQYF.

The CDR3 region has the DNA TGTGCCAGCAGCTTGGGGGATCCCCCCGTCTACGAGCAGTACTTC. Encoded protein: CASSLGDPPVYEQYF. The rearrangement links TRBV5-6 to TRBJ2-7; the D is unclear. The CDR3 is 15 residues long. Germline V gene sequence: CDR1 SGHDT, CDR2 YYEEEE. Trimming removed 0 bases at V and 3 bases at J, with 13 bases between.

The V and J genes are TRBV20-1 and TRBJ2-5; TRBD2 matches 7 bases. CDR3 length: 13 residues. CDR1 and CDR2 from the germline V gene are DFQATT and SNEGSKA (reference sequence). Trimming removed 5 bases from V and 4 bases from J; junction bases left unmatched: 7. The CDR3: CSAPTPGGETQYF. The CDR3 DNA follows: TGCAGTGCTCCGACCCCGGGAGGAGAGACCCAGTACTTC.

This clonotype showed up just a few times. The rearrangement joins TRBV20-1 to TRBJ2-1; TRBD2 might be the D (5 bases). V was clipped by 0 bases and J by 3 bases, with 18 bases between them. The CDR3 is 17 amino acids. CDR1 is DFQATT and CDR2 is SNEGSKA in the germline V gene (reference sequence). CDR3 amino acids: CSARDRTGLTFYNEQFF. The CDR3 DNA sequence: TGCAGTGCTAGAGATCGGACTGGCCTTACCTTCTACAATGAGCAGTTCTTC.

In its sample, this clonotype was seen once. The chain employs TRBV29-1 and TRBJ1-1, with D unclear. Trimming took 1 base from V and 5 from J, leaving 11 bases between them. Per germline, CDR1 SQVTM and CDR2 ANQGSEA. The CDR3 has 13 residues. The CDR3 region has the DNA TGCAGCGTTGAAGGAAAGCTAAGGACTGAAGCTTTCTTT. It specifies CSVEGKLRTEAFF.

This clonotype was observed a single time. A read error may be the cause here, since a much bigger clone is one base away. This chain links TRBV5-6 with TRBJ2-3; no clear D gene. CDR1 is SGHDT and CDR2 is YYEEEE in the germline V gene. This CDR3 has 12 residues. The CDR3 sequence: CACSHLVDTQYF. CDR3 DNA sequence: TGTGCCTGCAGCCACTTGGTAGATACGCAGTATTTT.

In its sample, this clonotype was seen a few times. This chain connects TRBV29-1 to TRBJ2-5; D unclear. Trimming removed 2 bases from V and 2 bases from J, with 12 bases in between. The CDR3 contains 14 residues. Germline CDR1 is SQVTM and CDR2 is ANQGSEA. CDR3 sequence (DNA): TGCAGCGTTGAAAATCGGAATATGCAAGAGACCCAGTACTTC. This codes for CSVENRNMQETQYF.

V and J are TRBV4-2 and TRBJ1-4; D remains ambiguous. The length of the CDR3 is 13 residues. Germline V gene lookup returns CDR1 LGHNA and CDR2 YNFKEQ. The V gene lost 4 bases and the J gene lost 7 bases, with 10 bases spanning the gap. The CDR3 DNA sequence: TGTGCCAGCAGCCGGACGCTGAGTGAAAAACTGTTTTTT. It yields the protein CASSRTLSEKLFF.

This clonotype was detected only a few times. The gene calls are TRBV5-6 and TRBJ1-1; the D is unclear. V was pared by 4 bases and J by 5 bases, with 12 bases between. The CDR3 is 13 amino acids. Germline loops: CDR1 SGHDT, CDR2 YYEEEE. DNA of the CDR3: TGTGCCAGCAGCCAGGCCGGAGGGACTGAAGCTTTCTTT. As protein: CASSQAGGTEAFF.

J is TRBJ1-1 and V is TRBV3-1; D is ambiguous. The CDR3 runs to 14 residues. The V end was cut by 2 bases, the J end by 3 bases, with 10 bases between. From germline, CDR1 is LGHDT and CDR2 YNNKEL (reference sequence). The CDR3, as DNA: TGTGCCAGCAGCCAATGGACTGCCGACACTGAAGCTTTCTTT. Protein: CASSQWTADTEAFF.

This clonotype was recorded a few times. The V and J genes are TRBV7-2 and TRBJ2-1; no reliable D call. The V gene's germline CDR1 is SGHTA and CDR2 FQGNSA. The CDR3 has 13 amino acids. Trimming cost V 5 bases and J 6 bases, with 11 bases left between them. The CDR3 reads CASSVKMGNEQFF. DNA for the CDR3: TGTGCCAGCAGCGTTAAAATGGGCAATGAGCAGTTCTTC. Variable domain in full (rest from reference TRBV7-2 and TRBJ2-1): GAGVSQSPSNKVTEKGKDVELRCDPISGHTALYWYRQSLGQGLEFLIYFQGNSAPDKSGLPSDRFSAERTGGSVSTLTIQRTQQEDSAVYLCASSVKMGNEQFFGPGTRLTVL.

The chain recombines TRBV7-2 with TRBJ1-5; 10 bases map to TRBD1. This CDR3 has 16 residues. Germline lookup yields CDR1 SGHTA and CDR2 FQGNSA. V dropped 5 bases and J dropped 0; count of bases not matched to a gene: 4. CDR3 sequence: CASSVRDRGSNQPQHF. The CDR3 DNA follows: TGTGCCAGCAGCGTCCGGGACAGGGGTAGCAATCAGCCCCAGCATTTT.

This clonotype was observed a few times. V usage is TRBV6-5 and J usage is TRBJ1-3; 7 nucleotides align to TRBD1. The length of the CDR3 is 16 residues. Germline loops: CDR1 MNHEY, CDR2 SVGAGI. J was trimmed by 7 bases and V by 8 bases; bases with no gene match: 17. CDR3 protein: CASVPQRGLEGNTIYF. The CDR3 DNA is TGTGCCAGCGTGCCCCAAAGGGGGCTGGAAGGGAACACCATATATTTT.

This clonotype was counted only a few times. The chain employs TRBV20-1 and TRBJ2-7; D possibly uses TRBD1 or TRBD2 (6 bases each). Trimming cost V 5 bases and J 2 bases, with 16 bases left between them. Germline V lookup: CDR1 DFQATT, CDR2 SNEGSKA (reference sequence). This CDR3 comprises 14 residues. CDR3 DNA: TGCAGTGCTCCATGGGGGGACAAGGCCTACGAGCAGTACTTC. This translates into CSAPWGDKAYEQYF.

The chain recombines TRBV11-3 with TRBJ2-1; D remains ambiguous. Trimming left V 8 bases short and J 2 bases short, with 10 bases between. This CDR3 comprises 13 residues. Germline V gene data show CDR1 as SGHNT and CDR2 as YENEEA. The CDR3 here is CASARSTYNEQFF. The DNA of the CDR3 is TGTGCCAGCGCCAGAAGTACCTACAATGAGCAGTTCTTC.

This clonotype appeared a few times. This chain uses TRBV12-3 or TRBV12-4 with TRBJ2-1, with 10 bases matching TRBD1. The CDR3 runs 16 residues. J lost 5 bases, V lost 6 bases, and 10 bases had no gene match. This CDR3 reads CASRPPGTGVNNEQFF. The CDR3 DNA reads as TGTGCCAGCAGACCCCCCGGGACAGGGGTAAACAATGAGCAGTTCTTC.

The rearrangement uses TRBV7-2 and TRBJ1-1; D remains unclear. Between the trimmed V and J ends, which lost 1 base and 3 bases, there was a span of 6 bases. Germline CDR1 SGHTA, CDR2 FQGNSA. The CDR3 spans 13 residues. The CDR3 DNA is TGTGCCAGCAGCTTAGATAAGGACACTGAAGCTTTCTTT. The encoded protein is CASSLDKDTEAFF. Full variable domain (missing parts from reference TRBV7-2 and TRBJ1-1): GAGVSQSPSNKVTEKGKDVELRCDPISGHTALYWYRQSLGQGLEFLIYFQGNSAPDKSGLPSDRFSAERTGGSVSTLTIQRTQQEDSAVYLCASSLDKDTEAFFGQGTRLTVV.

V gene TRBV28 combines with J gene TRBJ1-1; TRBD1 matches 7 bases. CDR1 is MDHEN and CDR2 is SYDVKM in the germline V gene. V was pared by 6 bases and J by 4 bases, with 5 bases of the junction left unmatched. This CDR3 is 13 amino acids long. In DNA, the CDR3 is TGTGCCAGCAGAAGAGGGGGCTTCACTGAAGCTTTCTTT. This sequence encodes CASRRGGFTEAFF.